This paragraph reports one T cell receptor beta chain. Its antigen is currently unknown. The source of the sample is a study of Ad26.COV2.S vaccination and SARS-CoV-2 variants. Described treatment: roughly 20 received Ad26.COV2.S at low or high dose, single or two shots; about 5 received placebo; per-sample allocation not given. Each sample was drawn 63 days after the first injection (of vaccine or placebo). V was pared by 0 bases and J by 2 bases, with 8 bases between. Germline CDR1 is SGHRS and CDR2 is YFSETQ. The CDR3 sequence is 14 residues long. Measured with immunoSEQ multiplex PCR; TCRdb has only the in-frame clones, and not every one. Among around 340,000 clones, about 88% were seen once, and the ten largest hold 6.4%. Study results and limitations: Vaccine and placebo groups showed comparable non-spike TCR breadth.

The TCR was taken from a person between 18 and 65 years old who received the Ad26.COV2.S COVID-19 vaccine or a placebo. The chain carries TRBV5-1 and TRBJ2-5; D not resolved. The sequencing used peripheral blood, collected in a trial of Ad26.COV2.S vaccine versus placebo. The CDR3 sequence is CASSLESAQETQYF. The CDR3 bases are TGCGCCAGCAGCTTGGAGTCGGCGCAAGAGACCCAGTACTTC.